Below, 16 T cell receptor beta chains from the same sample are listed, as sequenced in a study. MiXCR, applied by TCRdb to the 5' RACE reads, yields one record per CDR3 protein. Of roughly 57,000 distinct CDR3 sequences in the sample, about a fifth are singletons; the top ten hold about 2.9%. Tregs were sorted as CD4+CD25+CD127-/low cells. The sequenced sample was tumor-infiltrating Tregs sorted from the breast tumor. Receptor source: a female donor with breast cancer.

This clonotype was seen only a few times. The chain links TRBV4-2 to TRBJ2-5, with D possibly being TRBD1 (8 bases). Germline V gene lookup returns CDR1 LGHNA and CDR2 YNFKEQ. The CDR3 consists of 14 residues. Trimming stripped 5 bases from V and 5 bases from J, with 15 bases between. The CDR3 DNA reads TGTGCCAGCAGCAACGGACAGGGAGGGGAGACCCAGTACTTC. Translation gives CASSNGQGGETQYF.

There are a few counts of this clonotype. The rearrangement links TRBV5-1 to TRBJ2-1, with 7 nucleotides matching TRBD2. The CDR3 sequence is 14 residues long. CDR1 and CDR2 (germline): SGHRS, YFSETQ. With 4 bases clipped from V and 9 bases from J, the junction kept 10 bases outside the gene matches. The CDR3 sequence is CASSITQVAGEQFF. For the CDR3, the DNA is TGCGCCAGCAGCATAACTCAGGTAGCGGGTGAGCAGTTCTTC.

This clonotype has just a few counts. V usage is TRBV6-1 and J usage is TRBJ2-4; D is unclear. Germline loops: CDR1 MNHNS, CDR2 SASEGT. The V and J ends lost 3 bases and 5 bases respectively, with 14 bases between them. The CDR3 spans 15 residues. The CDR3 is CASSDLYPLQNIQYF. The CDR3 DNA is TGTGCCAGCAGTGACCTCTACCCTCTACAAAACATTCAGTACTTC.

The rearrangement joins TRBV5-8 to TRBJ2-3; D is perhaps TRBD1 (6 bases). Germline values: CDR1 SGHTS, CDR2 YDEGEE. CDR3 length equals 15 residues. Between the trimmed V and J ends, which lost 0 bases and 6 bases, there was a span of 14 bases. The CDR3 protein is CASSLAGTNKDTQYF. As DNA, the CDR3 is TGTGCCAGCAGCTTGGCCGGGACAAATAAGGATACGCAGTATTTT.

The chain combines TRBV9 with TRBJ1-2, with unresolved D. Trimming cost V 0 bases and J 4 bases, with 13 bases left between them. The CDR3 consists of 15 residues. CDR1 is SGDLS, CDR2 YYNGEE, per germline. This chain's CDR3 is CASSVEWHSGYGYTF. In DNA form, the CDR3 reads TGTGCCAGCAGCGTAGAATGGCATTCTGGCTATGGCTACACCTTC.

This clonotype appeared a few times. The chain couples TRBV29-1 to TRBJ1-2; 7 bases are a match to TRBD1. The germline CDR1 and CDR2 sequences are SQVTM and ANQGSEA. The ends lost 3 bases at V and 3 bases at J; junction bases unmatched: 1. The CDR3 consists of 12 residues. The CDR3 sequence: CSVEGQHYGYTF. For the CDR3, the DNA is TGCAGCGTTGAGGGACAGCACTATGGCTACACCTTC.

A note on this clonotype: This CDR3 is missing its conserved last phenylalanine or tryptophan, likely due to a read error. V gene TRBV18 combines with J gene TRBJ1-5; possibly TRBD1 for D (5 bases). The CDR3 covers 15 residues. V was trimmed by 6 bases and J by 0 bases, leaving 12 bases between them. Germline V gene sequence: CDR1 KGHSH, CDR2 LQKENI. DNA of the CDR3: TGTGCCAGCTCGGGAGGGACGGATAGCAATCAGCCCCAGCATCTT. This gives the protein CASSGGTDSNQPQHL.

This clonotype was found once. The V gene is TRBV4-3, the J gene TRBJ1-5; 11 bases map to TRBD1. Germline V gives CDR1 LGHNA, CDR2 YSLEER. Trimming removed 4 bases from V and 12 bases from J; junction bases left unmatched: 11. The CDR3 length is 15 residues. CDR3 bases: TGCGCCAGCAGCCCCAGGACAGGGGGCAATCAGTTCCAGCATTTT. Translated: CASSPRTGGNQFQHF.

V gene TRBV24-1 combines with J gene TRBJ2-1, with 12 bases fitting TRBD2. The CDR3 loop spans 13 amino acids. The V and J ends lost 11 bases and 4 bases, in that order; junction bases with no gene match: 2. Germline CDR1 and CDR2: KGHDR and SFDVKD. The CDR3 region has the DNA TGTGCCAGGGGGACTAGCGGGTACAATGAGCAGTTCTTC. Its translation is CARGTSGYNEQFF.

This clonotype has just a few counts. This chain links TRBV6-2 or TRBV6-3 with TRBJ2-1; 7 bases are shared with TRBD2. Trimming at V came to 3 bases and at J to 10 bases, leaving 9 bases not matched to a gene. CDR1 and CDR2 from the germline V gene are MNHEY and SVGEGT. The CDR3 consists of 14 residues. The CDR3 sequence is CASSYFLGTKEQFF. In DNA form, the CDR3 reads TGTGCCAGCAGTTATTTCTTGGGGACTAAGGAGCAGTTCTTC.

This clonotype has just a few counts. The chain couples TRBV24-1 to TRBJ1-5; D is possibly TRBD1 (6 bases). From germline, CDR1 is KGHDR and CDR2 SFDVKD. V was shortened by 3 bases and J by 3 bases, with 8 bases between the two germline ends. This CDR3 is built from 14 residues. In DNA form, the CDR3 reads TGTGCCACCAGTGATGCAGGGGCCAATCAGCCCCAGCATTTT. This encodes CATSDAGANQPQHF.

The gene calls are TRBV5-1 and TRBJ2-3; 11 bases agree with TRBD2. Germline V gene lookup returns CDR1 SGHRS and CDR2 YFSETQ. Germline trimming cut 6 bases from V and 1 base from J; bases unmatched to any gene: 4. This CDR3 contains 15 residues. As DNA, the CDR3 is TGCGCCAGCACCCTAGCGGGAGGCCGCACAGATACGCAGTATTTT. Translating it yields CASTLAGGRTDTQYF.

The sample holds a few counts of this clonotype. The CDR3 here is CASSSRPNQPQHF. The CDR3 nucleotides read TGTGCCAGCAGCTCGAGACCCAATCAGCCCCAGCATTTT. V is TRBV7-2 and J is TRBJ1-5; D is unclear. The germline gives CDR1 SGHTA, CDR2 FQGNSA. V was shortened by 4 bases and J by 3 bases, with 7 bases between the two germline ends. This CDR3 contains 13 residues.

In the case of this clonotype: A much larger clone lies a single base off, so this may be a read error. The rearrangement joins TRBV4-1 to TRBJ2-3; 8 bases line up with TRBD2. The germline gives CDR1 MGHRA, CDR2 YSYEKL. The length of the CDR3 is 17 residues. CDR3 DNA: TGCACCAGCAGCCAAGAAGGGACCGGGACTAGGACAGATACGCAGTATTTT. Amino acid sequence: CTSSQEGTGTRTDTQYF.

The V gene is TRBV5-1, the J gene TRBJ1-1, with D possibly matching TRBD1 (6 bases). Germline V gives CDR1 SGHRS, CDR2 YFSETQ. The CDR3 loop spans 17 amino acids. Trimming removed 0 bases at V and 5 bases at J, with 20 bases between. Here the CDR3 reads CASSLVSGGAGWTEAFF. In DNA, the CDR3 is TGCGCCAGCAGCTTGGTTTCTGGGGGCGCAGGGTGGACTGAAGCTTTCTTT.

As DNA, the CDR3 is TGCGCCAGCAGTGCGAATCCGGGCCATGAGCAGTTCTTC. Protein sequence: CASSANPGHEQFF. The genes are TRBV10-1 and TRBJ2-1, with unresolved D. Trimming left V 4 bases short and J 8 bases short, with 12 bases between. Germline CDR1 reads WNHNN; CDR2 reads SYGVQD (reference sequence). The CDR3 extends over 13 amino acids.